The 21 T cell receptor beta chains in this list originate from one sample, sequenced in a study of breast tumors, draining lymph nodes, adjacent tissues. From the multiplex PCR reads, TCRdb called clonotypes with MiXCR, one entry per CDR3 protein. The sample contains roughly 20,000 distinct CDR3 sequences, about a third of which appear only once. Sequences were obtained from breast tumor tissue. These receptors all come from a female donor with breast cancer. Some clones in this sample may be carry-over from other donors' samples.

This clonotype was counted ten times or more. The genes are TRBV4-2 and TRBJ1-2; no definite D call. V was cut by 0 bases and J by 8 bases, with 7 bases left in between. From germline, CDR1 is LGHNA and CDR2 YNFKEQ. The CDR3 has 12 residues. CDR3 DNA sequence: TGTGCCAGCAGCCAAGATGGAAAGGGCTACACCTTC. Its protein is CASSQDGKGYTF.

This clonotype has a count of ten or more. CDR3 DNA sequence: TGCAGTGCTAGAGATTTTCACGCGGGGGACACCGGGGAGCTGTTTTTT. It encodes CSARDFHAGDTGELFF. The rearrangement joins TRBV20-1 to TRBJ2-2; 7 nucleotides align to TRBD2. With 0 bases clipped from V and 3 bases from J, the junction kept 7 bases outside the gene matches. CDR3 length: 16 residues. Germline loops: CDR1 DFQATT, CDR2 SNEGSKA (reference sequence).

This clonotype was seen only a few times. A much more abundant neighbour one base away suggests this may be a read error. This chain uses TRBV4-3 with TRBJ1-2; D is undetermined. The length of the CDR3 is 15 residues. Germline CDR1 reads LGHNA; CDR2 reads YSLEER. The CDR3 region has the DNA TGCGCCAGCAGCCAAGTGATTGGCGGCGGATCAGGCTGCACCTTC. Encoded protein: CASSQVIGGGSGCTF.

The chain has TRBV24-1 and TRBJ1-4, with D tentatively TRBD1 (6 bases). Trimming left V 3 bases short and J 6 bases short, with 10 bases between. CDR3 length: 14 amino acids. Germline lookup yields CDR1 KGHDR and CDR2 SFDVKD. The CDR3 is CATSDTGRDEKLFF. The CDR3, as DNA: TGTGCCACCAGTGATACAGGGCGCGATGAAAAACTGTTTTTT.

This clonotype was found many times. The chain has TRBV20-1 and TRBJ2-3; unclear D gene. The CDR3 length is 14 residues. Germline V gives CDR1 DFQATT, CDR2 SNEGSKA (reference sequence). Between the trimmed V and J ends, which lost 6 bases and 5 bases, there was a span of 18 bases. In DNA, the CDR3 is TGCAGTGCAAGATTCCCGGCTAATCAAGATACGCAGTATTTT. It is translated as CSARFPANQDTQYF.

This clonotype was counted ten times or more. This chain connects TRBV6-1 to TRBJ2-1, with 9 positions matching TRBD2. The CDR3 length is 19 residues. The J segment lost 6 bases and the V segment lost 5 bases, leaving 20 bases of the junction unmatched. Germline V CDR1 and CDR2: MNHNS, SASEGT. In DNA, the CDR3 is TGTGCCAGCAGTCGCAGCGGGAGGTCGGGTTTAGTGTTTTCCAATGAGCAGTTCTTC. The encoded protein is CASSRSGRSGLVFSNEQFF.

The table lists this clonotype with many counts. V is TRBV9 and J is TRBJ2-2, with a possible D match to TRBD1 (5 bases). The CDR3 has 18 residues. Deletions cut 4 bases from V and 2 bases from J, with 21 bases between. Germline assignment: CDR1 SGDLS and CDR2 YYNGEE. This CDR3 reads CASSLGDLDVVNTGELFF. As DNA, the CDR3 is TGTGCCAGCAGCCTAGGGGATTTAGACGTCGTAAACACCGGGGAGCTGTTTTTT. Drawing the rest from reference TRBV9 and TRBJ2-2, the complete variable domain is DSGVTQTPKHLITATGQRVTLRCSPRSGDLSVYWYQQSLDQGLQFLIQYYNGEERAKGNILERFSAQQFPDLHSELNLSSLELGDSALYFCASSLGDLDVVNTGELFFGEGSRLTVL.

This clonotype was seen a handful of times. A much bigger clone sits one base away, suggesting this may be a read error. The J gene is TRBJ2-3, the V gene TRBV7-3; D remains unclear. This CDR3 has 14 residues. CDR1 and CDR2 from the germline V gene are SGHTA and FQGTGA. As DNA, the CDR3 is TGTGCCAGCGGCTTAAACAGAGTCACAGATACGCAGTATTTT. Translating it yields CASGLNRVTDTQYF.

V is TRBV20-1 and J is TRBJ2-7; 7 positions agree with TRBD2. After removal of 7 bases from V and 5 bases from J, the junction contained 11 bases not matched to a gene. CDR3 size: 13 residues. CDR1 is DFQATT and CDR2 is SNEGSKA in the germline V gene (reference sequence). CDR3 DNA sequence: TGCAGTGGCACCCTAGCGGTCGCGAACGAGCAGTACTTC. Amino acids: CSGTLAVANEQYF.

The V call is TRBV6-2 or TRBV6-3, the J call TRBJ1-1; D uncertain. CDR1 is MNHEY, CDR2 SVGEGT, per germline. The CDR3 is 15 amino acids. Trimming cost V 7 bases and J 3 bases, with 18 bases left between them. CDR3 amino acids: CASNPRPYSDTEAFF. In DNA form, the CDR3 reads TGTGCCAGCAACCCACGACCGTACTCCGACACTGAAGCTTTCTTT.

This clonotype was counted only a few times. This chain links TRBV12-1 with TRBJ2-1; the table names TRBD2, a call not compared with the DNA. TRBV12-1 is a known pseudogene. The CDR3 runs to 14 residues. The CDR3 bases are TGTGCCAGCAGCTTTGGGACTTGTTGGGATGAGCAGTTCTTC. As protein: CASSFGTCWDEQFF.

For this clonotype: A much larger clone differs by one base, so this may be a read error. The gene calls are TRBV3-1 and TRBJ2-1; 7 bases map to TRBD1. Per germline, CDR1 LGHDT and CDR2 YNNKEL (reference sequence). The CDR3 is 14 amino acids. The CDR3 sequence is CASNQRDRNNEQFF. CDR3 in DNA: TGTGCCAGCAACCAACGGGACAGAAACAATGAGCAGTTCTTC.

There are many counts of this clonotype. This sequence joins TRBV5-4 and TRBJ1-6; weak D call: TRBD1 (5 bases). Looked up from germline, CDR1 is SGHNT and CDR2 is YYREEE (reference sequence). This CDR3 is 15 amino acids long. Trimming shortened V by 0 bases and J by 3 bases, and 7 bases separated the two germline ends. The chain's CDR3 is CASSLGGGYNSPLHF. The DNA of the CDR3 is TGTGCCAGCAGCTTGGGGGGGGGCTATAATTCACCCCTCCACTTT.

This clonotype was recorded a few times. The chain combines TRBV28 with TRBJ1-5; no definite D call. The CDR3 loop spans 17 amino acids. Germline V gene sequence: CDR1 MDHEN, CDR2 SYDVKM. V lost 0 bases to trimming and J lost 0 bases, with 12 bases between them. Here the CDR3 reads CASSLWADSYSNQPQHF. The CDR3 region has the DNA TGTGCCAGCAGTTTATGGGCAGATTCTTATAGCAATCAGCCCCAGCATTTT.

The rearrangement links TRBV6-1 to TRBJ2-2, with 13 bases fitting TRBD2. Germline trimming cut 6 bases from V and 4 bases from J; bases unmatched to any gene: 2. Per the germline V gene, CDR1 is MNHNS and CDR2 is SASEGT. The CDR3 length is 15 residues. The CDR3 spells CASRWTSGSTGELFF. The CDR3 nucleotides are TGTGCCAGCAGATGGACTAGCGGGAGCACCGGGGAGCTGTTTTTT.

As to this clonotype: A much larger clone lies a single base off, so this may be a read error. The genes are TRBV5-4 and TRBJ1-2, with D tentatively TRBD1 (6 bases). V was clipped by 0 bases and J by 8 bases, with 17 bases between them. This CDR3 has 15 amino acids. From germline, CDR1 is SGHNT and CDR2 YYREEE (reference sequence). The CDR3 sequence: CASSLDRDESGGYTF. The CDR3 bases are TGTGCCAGCAGCTTGGACAGGGATGAATCTGGGGGCTACACCTTC.

Worth noting for this clonotype: The CDR3 carries no conserved terminal phenylalanine or tryptophan, so it likely arises from a read error. The limits of the CDR3 on the DNA are not certain, so only TCRdb's listed CDR3 is given. This chain connects TRBV20-1 to TRBJ1-6; the D segment call TRBD1 is taken from the table without a DNA check. Germline CDR1 reads DFQATT; CDR2 reads SNEGSKA (reference sequence). Inclusive of both ends, the CDR3 amounts to 13 amino acids. CDR3 in amino acids: CSAQRDSNSPFHS.

This clonotype is deemed large. The chain couples TRBV7-9 to TRBJ1-2, with 8 bases matching TRBD1. This CDR3 comprises 13 residues. Germline-derived CDR1 and CDR2 are SEHNR and FQNEAQ (reference sequence). V lost 5 bases and J lost 8; bases outside the gene matches: 7. The CDR3 reads CASSRGRGLGYTF. CDR3 bases: TGTGCCAGCAGCAGAGGCAGGGGGCTCGGCTACACCTTC.

The chain employs TRBV20-1 and TRBJ1-1; D is undetermined. CDR1 and CDR2 from the germline V gene are DFQATT and SNEGSKA (reference sequence). There are 15 residues in the CDR3. Trimming removed 0 bases at V and 4 bases at J, with 15 bases between. The CDR3 loop reads CSARDIGIFRTEAFF. In nucleotides, the CDR3 is TGCAGTGCTAGAGATATCGGGATTTTTCGCACTGAAGCTTTCTTT.

This clonotype was picked up many times. The J gene is TRBJ1-2, the V gene TRBV7-9; perhaps TRBD1 as D (6 bases). The V and J ends lost 10 bases and 0 bases respectively, with 12 bases between them. CDR1 SEHNR and CDR2 FQNEAQ come from the germline V gene (reference sequence). CDR3 length equals 13 residues. In DNA form, the CDR3 reads TGTGCCATCAGGGGCCTGACTAACTATGGCTACACCTTC. It translates to CAIRGLTNYGYTF.

This clonotype was observed at least ten times. The chain is built from TRBV20-1 and TRBJ2-7; 8 bases are a match to TRBD1. V dropped 6 bases and J dropped 1; count of bases not matched to a gene: 8. The CDR3 covers 14 residues. Germline CDR1 and CDR2: DFQATT and SNEGSKA (reference sequence). The CDR3 DNA is TGCAGTGCCGATCCTGGACAGGGTTCCTACGAGCAGTACTTC. It codes for CSADPGQGSYEQYF.